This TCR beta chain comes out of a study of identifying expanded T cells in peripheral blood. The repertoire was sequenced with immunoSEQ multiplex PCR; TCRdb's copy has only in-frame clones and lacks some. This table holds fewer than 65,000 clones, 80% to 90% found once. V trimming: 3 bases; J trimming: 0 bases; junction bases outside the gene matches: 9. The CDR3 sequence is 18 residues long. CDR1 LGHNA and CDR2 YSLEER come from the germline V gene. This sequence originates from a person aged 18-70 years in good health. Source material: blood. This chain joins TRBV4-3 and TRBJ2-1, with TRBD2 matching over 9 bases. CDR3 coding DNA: TGCGCCAGCAGCCAGGAGGGAGTAGCGGGAGTCTCCTACAATGAGCAGTTCTTC. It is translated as CASSQEGVAGVSYNEQFF.